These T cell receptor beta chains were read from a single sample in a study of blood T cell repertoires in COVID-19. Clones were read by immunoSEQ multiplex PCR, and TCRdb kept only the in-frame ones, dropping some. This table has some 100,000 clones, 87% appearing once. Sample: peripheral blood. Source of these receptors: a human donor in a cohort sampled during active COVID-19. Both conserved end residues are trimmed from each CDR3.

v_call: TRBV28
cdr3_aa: ASSVDSRRGYT

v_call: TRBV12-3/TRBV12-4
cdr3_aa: ASSGGARQY

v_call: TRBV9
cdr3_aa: ASSVAFIAGESTDTQY

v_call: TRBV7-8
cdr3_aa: ASSLYRETQY

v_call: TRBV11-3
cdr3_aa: ASSLESGRGDSGNTIY

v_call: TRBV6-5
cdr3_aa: ASSPSRPEVAPQH

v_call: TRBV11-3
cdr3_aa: ASSIGPQGWYEQY

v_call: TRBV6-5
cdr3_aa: ASSLRGASDTQY

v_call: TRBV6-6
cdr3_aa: ASSPLPGLAGGLTQY

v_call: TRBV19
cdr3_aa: ASTTSGDPQPQH

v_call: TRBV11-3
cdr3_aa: ASSRTRDEQF

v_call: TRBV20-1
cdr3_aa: SAREGGEAF

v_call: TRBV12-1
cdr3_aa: ASSPGLAGPPETQY

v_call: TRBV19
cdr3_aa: ASTPRSFPAYNEQF

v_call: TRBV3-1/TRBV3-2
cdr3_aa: ASSQFTASGNTIY

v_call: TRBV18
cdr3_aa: ASSPPEGWGTEAF

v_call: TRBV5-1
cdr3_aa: ASSLGTSDGETQY

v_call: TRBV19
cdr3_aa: ASSIGGSGNTIY

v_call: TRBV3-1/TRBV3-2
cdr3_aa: ASSQGWTGEQY

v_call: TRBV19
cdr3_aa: ASSSGQTFFTDTQY

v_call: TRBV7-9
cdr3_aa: ASSPAADGYT

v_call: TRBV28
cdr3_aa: ASSLTKEGPGGELF

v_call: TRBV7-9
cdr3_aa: ASSLGPVEAF

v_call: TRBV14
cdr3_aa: ASSQGKVREQY

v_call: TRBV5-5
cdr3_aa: ASSLRPRSQPRGEHYGYT

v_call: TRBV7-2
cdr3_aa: ASSLDRGGEKLF

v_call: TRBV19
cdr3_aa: ASSMIAGTDTQY

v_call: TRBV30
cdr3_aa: AWTRRHTDTQY

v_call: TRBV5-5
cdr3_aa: ASSPTPGQGNEQF

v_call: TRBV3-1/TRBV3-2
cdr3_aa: ASSQEVGPRNTEAF

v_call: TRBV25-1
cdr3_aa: ASRETGGGYGYT

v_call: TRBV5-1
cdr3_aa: ASSSGGQLNTEAF

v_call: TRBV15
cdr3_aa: ATSTQTFLAYNEQF

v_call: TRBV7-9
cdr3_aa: ASSLPSGRAYTQY

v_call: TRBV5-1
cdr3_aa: ASSLVLAGGPGNEQF

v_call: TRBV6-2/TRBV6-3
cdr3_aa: ASIPRAGRHNEQF

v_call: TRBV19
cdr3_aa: ASNRRGAAEEQY

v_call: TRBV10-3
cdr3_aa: AIAAVNTGELF

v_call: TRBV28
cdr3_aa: ASSWGYLTDTQY

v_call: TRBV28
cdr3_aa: ASLSRSGNTIY

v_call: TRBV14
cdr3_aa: ASSRGSSGNTIY

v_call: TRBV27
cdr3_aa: ASSLVLGPGNTIY

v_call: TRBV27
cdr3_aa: ASSPLEVGTQY

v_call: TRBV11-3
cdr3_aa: ASSTRGGTGNSPLH